Following are 20 T cell receptor beta chains from one sample sequenced in a study of spatial heterogeneity in lung cancer. The time point was: sample taken at primary tumor resection. Sequencing was performed on whole RNA extracted from tumor and nontumor lung tissue, or from frozen PBMC, and the material was left unsorted. TCRdb processed the 5' RACE reads anew with MiXCR; each CDR3 protein has one entry. The table shows 49,000 or so distinct CDR3 sequences, with 12% occurring only once. Sequences were derived from PBMCs, sampled at surgery. The receptors stem from a female donor with early-stage non-small cell lung cancer.

The sample holds a few counts of this clonotype. The chain couples TRBV7-2 to TRBJ1-1; D is uncertain. CDR1 is SGHTA, CDR2 FQGNSA, per germline. CDR3 length equals 14 residues. The ends were cut back, 5 bases at V and 1 base at J, with 11 bases in the middle. CDR3 protein: CASSDTWQNTEAFF. The CDR3 DNA follows: TGTGCCAGCAGCGATACATGGCAGAACACTGAAGCTTTCTTT.

This clonotype appeared many times. This sequence joins TRBV7-9 and TRBJ1-2; no firm D call. Trimming shortened V by 2 bases and J by 0 bases, and 10 bases separated the two germline ends. Germline CDR1 reads SEHNR; CDR2 reads FQNEAQ (reference sequence). The CDR3 has 15 amino acids. CDR3 DNA: TGTGCCAGCAGCTTACCCCCGGGCGCTAACTATGGCTACACCTTC. Translation gives CASSLPPGANYGYTF.

This clonotype was observed many times. The V and J genes are TRBV19 and TRBJ1-2; perhaps TRBD1 as D (5 bases). CDR3 size: 15 residues. Germline V gene lookup returns CDR1 LNHDA and CDR2 SQIVND (reference sequence). Trimming cost V 5 bases and J 8 bases, with 21 bases left between them. The CDR3 protein is CASSSLHGSGDGYTF. The CDR3 nucleotides are TGTGCCAGTAGTTCCCTCCATGGGTCCGGGGACGGCTACACCTTC.

This clonotype came up a few times. The chain carries TRBV20-1 and TRBJ1-2, with 8 positions matching TRBD1. Germline V gene data show CDR1 as DFQATT and CDR2 as SNEGSKA (reference sequence). V was clipped by 0 bases and J by 6 bases; unmatched bases: 9. This CDR3 contains 15 residues. CDR3 residues: CSARDRGQGHNGYTF. The CDR3 DNA reads as TGCAGTGCTAGAGATCGAGGACAGGGCCATAATGGCTACACCTTC.

V and J are TRBV30 and TRBJ2-5; TRBD1 might be the D (5 bases). Trimming stripped 0 bases from V and 7 bases from J, with 18 bases between. This CDR3 comprises 15 residues. Germline CDR1 GTSNPN, CDR2 SVGIG (reference sequence). The CDR3 here is CAWSVWGSPSGTQYF. The DNA for the CDR3 is TGTGCCTGGAGTGTTTGGGGCAGCCCGTCAGGGACCCAGTACTTC.

The rearrangement links TRBV7-2 to TRBJ1-5; the match to TRBD1 covers 9 bases. Germline V gene lookup returns CDR1 SGHTA and CDR2 FQGNSA. The CDR3 extends over 17 amino acids. V was pared by 1 base and J by 3 bases, with 7 bases of the junction left unmatched. The CDR3 sequence: CASSLGLDRGLNQPQHF. CDR3 coding DNA: TGTGCCAGCAGCTTAGGACTGGACAGGGGCCTCAATCAGCCCCAGCATTTT.

This clonotype has more than one count but fewer than ten. The chain has TRBV7-2 and TRBJ1-6; TRBD1 aligns across 7 bases. CDR3 length equals 15 residues. The V and J ends lost 1 base and 8 bases, in that order; junction bases with no gene match: 5. The germline gives CDR1 SGHTA, CDR2 FQGNSA. The DNA for the CDR3 is TGTGCCAGCAGCTTAGGTATAACAGGGGATTCACCCCTCCACTTT. Residues: CASSLGITGDSPLHF.

This clonotype was counted a few times. CDR3 in DNA: TGTGCCAGCAGTCTAGTCAGCAGCGGGCAGCCCCAGCATTTT. This codes for CASSLVSSGQPQHF. The V gene is TRBV28, the J gene TRBJ1-5; D not certain. The V end lost 5 bases, the J end lost 7 bases, and 15 bases lay between the germline ends. CDR1 MDHEN and CDR2 SYDVKM come from the germline V gene. The CDR3 has 14 residues. Drawing the rest from reference TRBV28 and TRBJ1-5, the complete variable domain is DVKVTQSSRYLVKRTGEKVFLECVQDMDHENMFWYRQDPGLGLRLIYFSYDVKMKEKGDIPEGYSVSREKKERFSLILESASTNQTSMYLCASSLVSSGQPQHFGDGTRLSIL.

This clonotype occurred a few times. The chain couples TRBV6-1 to TRBJ2-7; 10 bases map to TRBD2. In germline, CDR1 is MNHNS, CDR2 SASEGT. This CDR3 is built from 15 residues. With 7 bases clipped from V and 6 bases from J, the junction kept 12 bases outside the gene matches. CDR3 residues: CASKTGLAGVFEQYF. As DNA, the CDR3 is TGTGCCAGCAAAACCGGGCTAGCGGGGGTTTTCGAGCAGTACTTC.

This clonotype has more than one count but fewer than ten. The CDR3 reads CASSFSGTTQLDTF. The CDR3 DNA sequence: TGCGCCAGCAGCTTCTCCGGGACAACCCAACTTGACACCTTC. The rearrangement joins TRBV5-1 to TRBJ1-2; possible D gene TRBD1, 6 bases. V was trimmed by 2 bases and J by 12 bases, leaving 20 bases between them. The CDR3 runs to 14 residues. The germline gives CDR1 SGHRS, CDR2 YFSETQ.

This clonotype came up a few times. The chain links TRBV12-3 or TRBV12-4 to TRBJ2-6; maybe TRBD2 (5 bases). There are 17 residues in the CDR3. Trimming stripped 6 bases from V and 1 base from J, with 16 bases between. Here the CDR3 reads CASSSRGRDSGANVLTF. CDR3 in DNA: TGTGCCAGCAGCTCTCGAGGGCGTGATTCTGGGGCCAACGTCCTGACTTTC.

This clonotype has only a few counts. The J gene is TRBJ2-5, the V gene TRBV7-3; 7 positions match TRBD2. The CDR3 extends over 14 amino acids. Losses at the gene ends were 2 bases for V and 0 bases for J; bases not matched to a gene: 0. Germline CDR1 reads SGHTA; CDR2 reads FQGTGA. Written as DNA, the CDR3 is TGTGCCAGCAGCTTAGGGACTAACCAAGAGACCCAGTACTTC. Protein: CASSLGTNQETQYF.

This clonotype was detected only a few times. The chain has TRBV13 and TRBJ2-1, with D possibly TRBD1 on 5 matching bases. This CDR3 contains 15 residues. Trimming removed 2 bases at V and 5 bases at J, with 13 bases between. CDR1 and CDR2 (germline): PRHDT, FYEKMQ (reference sequence). DNA of the CDR3: TGTGCCAGCAGCTTAATGCAGGGAAGCAACAATGAGCAGTTCTTC. This encodes CASSLMQGSNNEQFF. The full variable domain, rest sourced from reference TRBV13 and TRBJ2-1, is AAGVIQSPRHLIKEKRETATLKCYPIPRHDTVYWYQQGPGQDPQFLISFYEKMQSDKGSIPDRFSAQQFSDYHSELNMSSLELGDSALYFCASSLMQGSNNEQFFGPGTRLTVL.

This clonotype was observed at least ten times. The chain employs TRBV6-2 or TRBV6-3 and TRBJ2-7; D is perhaps TRBD1 (6 bases). The ends were cut back, 6 bases at V and 2 bases at J, with 11 bases in the middle. In germline, CDR1 is MNHEY, CDR2 SVGEGT. The CDR3 is 13 residues long. CDR3 sequence: CASSPDSAYEQYF. The CDR3 region has the DNA TGTGCCAGCAGCCCGGACAGCGCCTACGAGCAGTACTTC.

The V and J genes are TRBV7-3 and TRBJ2-3; D remains ambiguous. V lost 2 bases and J lost 2, with 5 bases in between. This CDR3 has 13 residues. CDR1 SGHTA and CDR2 FQGTGA come from the germline V gene. The CDR3 region is CASSLLVTDTQYF. The CDR3 nucleotides are TGTGCCAGCAGCTTATTGGTCACAGATACGCAGTATTTT.

In this sample, this clonotype turned up a few times. The rearrangement joins TRBV7-9 to TRBJ1-4; a weak D match, TRBD1 (6 bases). The CDR3 runs to 13 residues. V was clipped by 10 bases and J by 8 bases, with 17 bases between them. Germline values: CDR1 SEHNR, CDR2 FQNEAQ (reference sequence). The CDR3 DNA follows: TGTGCCATACCCCTTAGGGGGGGCGAAAAACTGTTTTTT. It translates to CAIPLRGGEKLFF.

This clonotype came up many times. V and J are TRBV7-9 and TRBJ2-6; 11 bases are shared with TRBD2. Germline CDR1 is SEHNR and CDR2 is FQNEAQ (reference sequence). Trimming removed 4 bases from V and 4 bases from J; junction bases left unmatched: 18. This CDR3 has 21 amino acids. The CDR3 loop reads CASSSQPPPSGGPWGANVLTF. CDR3 DNA sequence: TGTGCCAGCAGCTCCCAACCCCCCCCTAGCGGGGGGCCGTGGGGGGCCAACGTCCTGACTTTC.

This clonotype came up a few times. The chain is built from TRBV7-2 and TRBJ1-6, with 7 bases identical to TRBD1. The J segment lost 9 bases and the V segment lost 6 bases, leaving 5 bases of the junction unmatched. CDR1 SGHTA and CDR2 FQGNSA come from the germline V gene. CDR3 size: 13 residues. CDR3 nucleotide sequence: TGTGCCAGCAGGATCGACAGGGCTTCACCCCTCCACTTT. It specifies CASRIDRASPLHF.

A few counts support this clonotype. J is TRBJ2-7 and V is TRBV5-1, with D perhaps matching TRBD2 (7 bases). Trimming removed 0 bases from V and 11 bases from J, with 18 bases in between. Per germline, CDR1 SGHRS and CDR2 YFSETQ. This CDR3 is 14 amino acids long. The CDR3: CASSLGLTGGKEYF. The CDR3 nucleotides read TGCGCCAGCAGCTTGGGGCTTACGGGGGGCAAGGAGTACTTC.

Comments on this clonotype: At one of its ends the junction is not consistent with the germline gene, which may arise from a read error. This chain links TRBV2 with TRBJ2-2; possible D gene TRBD2, 6 bases. The CDR3 consists of 15 residues. Germline V gene sequence: CDR1 SNHLY, CDR2 FYNNEI. CDR3 bases: TGTGTCAGCAGTGAGTGGAGGGGACGGTCCGGGGAGCTGTTTTTT. Protein sequence: CVSSEWRGRSGELFF. The variable domain in full, completed from reference TRBV2 and TRBJ2-2, reads EPEVTQTPSHQVTQMGQEVILRCVPISNHLYFYWYRQILGQKVEFLVSFYNNEISEKSEIFDDQFSVERPDGSNFTLKIRSTKLEDSAMYFCVSSEWRGRSGELFFGEGSRLTVL.